A selection of T cell receptor beta chains follows, all from one sample in a study of CD8+CD57+ T cells in acquired aplastic anemia. TCRdb reanalysed the reads using MiXCR and keeps one entry per CDR3 protein. Of roughly 300,000 distinct CDR3 sequences in the sample, around three fifths were seen once. Input material: sorted CD4+, CD8+, or CD8+CD57+ T cells (not recorded which) from PBMCs. The source is a human donor with severe aplastic anemia or a healthy control (not recorded which). The conserved cysteine and the conserved F or W are not part of the CDR3 here.

V: TRBV5-1; CDR3: ASSLRQGAGETQY
V: TRBV7-9; CDR3: ASSRNVMTGETEAF
V: TRBV2; CDR3: ASSYDRAPDTQY
V: TRBV15; CDR3: ATSYDRDNQPQH
V: TRBV24-1; CDR3: ATSTIGSVSYNEQF
V: TRBV7-6; CDR3: ASSSSRDTFLDEQY
V: TRBV15; CDR3: ATSPKLSSGYEQY
V: TRBV7-3; CDR3: ASSLNGGSGEQY
V: TRBV7-8; CDR3: ASSSGEGGYT
V: TRBV7-2; CDR3: ASSLYRTGGGNTIY
V: TRBV19; CDR3: ASSIESGSGNTIY
V: TRBV6-5; CDR3: ASRGTSGANVLT
V: TRBV7-2; CDR3: ASSLDRLSTEAF
V: TRBV7-9; CDR3: ASSLGVGTTDTQY
V: TRBV7-2; CDR3: ASSLEGTSSYEQY
V: TRBV4-1; CDR3: ASSQDVRAGHEQY
V: TRBV4-1; CDR3: ASSHSGGLTDTQY
V: TRBV7-9; CDR3: ASSLYGTGGNHTQY
V: TRBV5-1; CDR3: ASSIQPGQSTDTQY
V: TRBV7-3; CDR3: ASSVEGATGELF
V: TRBV2; CDR3: ASSESVGSYEQY
V: TRBV20-1; CDR3: SALLLIGGEQF
V: TRBV20-1; CDR3: SASAGGNGQPQH
V: TRBV7-2; CDR3: ASSLGPNSNQPQH
V: TRBV2; CDR3: ASTERLAGGGKARY
V: TRBV12-3/TRBV12-4; CDR3: ASTLVGTGGEKLF
V: TRBV6-1; CDR3: ASSAGGRGGTQY
V: TRBV7-6; CDR3: ASSSQGDTEAF
V: TRBV10-3; CDR3: AISDGGLSTDTQY
V: TRBV7-9; CDR3: ASSLDRLGQGLSEAF
V: TRBV6-2/TRBV6-3; CDR3: ASSGSRNSPLH
V: TRBV20-1; CDR3: SARSSASYNEQF
V: TRBV5-6; CDR3: ASSFPASGGAYEQY
V: TRBV2; CDR3: ASSEHSGGYEQY
V: TRBV20-1; CDR3: SARDFGNYGYT
V: TRBV5-1; CDR3: ASSLAVGTGELF